This T cell receptor (beta chain) was captured in a study of cytomegalovirus exposure and HLA in healthy donors. Study results and limitations: A later examination showed that TCR association rates differed by HLA locus, with DRB1 most and HLA-C fewest. A classifier reportedly called cytomegalovirus status with high sensitivity and specificity. In terms of immune exposure information, only CMV serostatus was available. The presence/absence work took it that sequencing depth was about the same across donors.

The V gene's germline CDR1 is MDHEN and CDR2 SYDVKM. The junction had 7 bases not matched to a gene; V was cut back by 5 bases and J by 2 bases. The CDR3 consists of 15 residues. PCR was performed using 60 Vbeta and 13 Jbeta primers. The table came from immunoSEQ multiplex PCR; TCRdb's copy has only in-frame clones and leaves some out. The data show around 160,000 clones, just under 75% seen once. Note on this clone: Its target is unknown.

Sequenced sample: PBMCs. The sequence came from a woman aged 18-29 years in good health and CMV-seronegative. This sequence joins TRBV28 and TRBJ2-3, with 7 bases matching TRBD1. For the CDR3, the DNA is TGTGCCAGCAGTATCAACAGGGGTCCCACAGATACGCAGTATTTT. Translating it yields CASSINRGPTDTQYF.